What follows are 22 T cell receptor beta chains derived from one specimen sequenced in a study of blood T cell repertoires in COVID-19. Libraries were prepared by immunoSEQ multiplex PCR; TCRdb keeps only in-frame clonotypes and omits some of them. The repertoire holds hundreds of thousands of clones, with 80% to 90% as singletons. Sequenced sample: PBMCs or T cells enriched from blood (not recorded which). The receptors derive from a woman in her 30s who had recovered from COVID-19.

This rearrangement joins TRBV27 to TRBJ1-1, with a possible D match to TRBD1 (5 bases). V lost 8 bases to trimming and J lost 4 bases, with 14 bases between them. Germline V gene data show CDR1 as MNHEY and CDR2 as SMNVEV (reference sequence). The CDR3 totals 13 residues. The CDR3 sequence is CASLAFGGTEAFF. The CDR3 DNA reads as TGTGCCAGCTTGGCCTTCGGGGGCACTGAAGCTTTCTTT.

The V gene is TRBV12-3 or TRBV12-4, the J gene TRBJ2-5, with D possibly being TRBD1 (5 bases). Trimming removed 7 bases from V and 5 bases from J, with 14 bases in between. The CDR3 consists of 13 residues. The CDR3 nucleotides are TGTGCCAGCAACAAAAATCCAGGGGAGACCCAGTACTTC. This encodes CASNKNPGETQYF.

The rearrangement uses TRBV28 and TRBJ1-5, with no clear D. The CDR3 has 14 amino acids. Germline-derived CDR1 and CDR2 are MDHEN and SYDVKM. Deletions cut 3 bases from V and 1 base from J, with 7 bases between. The CDR3 DNA reads TGTGCCAGCAGTTTGCGGCAGAGCAATCAGCCCCAGCATTTT. Its translation: CASSLRQSNQPQHF. Full variable domain (missing parts from reference TRBV28 and TRBJ1-5): DVKVTQSSRYLVKRTGEKVFLECVQDMDHENMFWYRQDPGLGLRLIYFSYDVKMKEKGDIPEGYSVSREKKERFSLILESASTNQTSMYLCASSLRQSNQPQHFGDGTRLSIL.

This clone was seen a single time. The genes are TRBV30 and TRBJ2-1; D perhaps matches TRBD1 (6 bases). V was pared by 0 bases and J by 10 bases, with 10 bases between. The CDR3 extends over 12 amino acids. CDR1 GTSNPN and CDR2 SVGIG come from the germline V gene (reference sequence). CDR3 DNA: TGTGCCTGGAGTGTGCAGGGACACGAGCAGTTCTTC. Protein: CAWSVQGHEQFF.

Concerning this clone itself: This CDR3 is also generated by other DNA sequences in the sample. The J gene is TRBJ1-5, the V gene TRBV15, with D possibly being TRBD1 (5 bases). Per germline, CDR1 LNHNV and CDR2 YYDKDF (reference sequence). The CDR3 loop spans 14 amino acids. The germline V and J ends were trimmed by 0 bases and 7 bases, with 10 bases remaining between them. CDR3 protein: CATSRDRGRQPQHF. DNA for the CDR3: TGTGCCACCAGCAGAGATCGGGGGAGGCAGCCCCAGCATTTT.

The chain uses TRBV3-1 (or the pseudogene TRBV3-2) and TRBJ2-2, with 8 bases matching TRBD1. Trimming took 4 bases from V and 7 from J; bases not matched to a gene: 8. Germline CDR1 reads LGHDT; CDR2 reads YNNKEL (reference sequence). CDR3 length: 15 residues. The CDR3 DNA reads as TGTGCCAGCAGCCCCAGGACAGGGTTTGGCGGGGAGCTGTTTTTT. It encodes CASSPRTGFGGELFF.

The V gene is TRBV6-5, the J gene TRBJ1-5; perhaps TRBD1 as D (5 bases). The CDR3 runs to 13 residues. Trimming pared 8 bases from V and 9 bases from J, leaving 17 bases between. Per germline, CDR1 MNHEY and CDR2 SVGAGI. The CDR3: CASATGGESPQHF. The CDR3 bases are TGTGCCAGCGCCACAGGTGGCGAATCGCCCCAGCATTTT.

This rearrangement joins TRBV21-1 to TRBJ2-3; TRBD2, the table's D call, was not compared with the DNA. TRBV21-1 is designated a pseudogene. The CDR3 has 16 amino acids. The CDR3 reads CASSNRGGLATDTQYF. CDR3 nucleotides: TGTGCCAGCAGCAATAGGGGGGGACTAGCTACAGATACGCAGTATTTT.

The chain uses TRBV6-6 and TRBJ1-5; TRBD1 aligns across 8 bases. The V segment lost 6 bases and the J segment 0 bases; nucleotides outside the gene matches: 7. The CDR3 covers 16 residues. From germline, CDR1 is MNHNY and CDR2 SVGAGI (reference sequence). CDR3 region: CASRAGTGFSNQPQHF. CDR3 in DNA: TGTGCCAGCAGAGCCGGGACAGGCTTTAGCAATCAGCCCCAGCATTTT.

This clone showed up just a few times. The chain's CDR3 is CASSHRGRTSGRAAGELFF. The CDR3 region has the DNA TGTGCCAGCAGCCATCGAGGGCGTACTAGCGGGAGAGCGGCCGGGGAGCTGTTTTTT. The chain is built from TRBV7-8 and TRBJ2-2; 11 nucleotides line up with TRBD2. The CDR3 has 19 residues. V lost 5 bases to trimming and J lost 6 bases; unmatched junction nucleotides: 17. Germline V gene lookup returns CDR1 SGHVS and CDR2 FQNEAQ.

This chain uses TRBV7-3 with TRBJ1-1, with D possibly matching TRBD1 (5 bases). Trimming removed 5 bases from V and 3 bases from J, with 10 bases in between. CDR3 length: 13 residues. Germline values: CDR1 SGHTA, CDR2 FQGTGA. CDR3 DNA: TGTGCCAGCAGCCCTCAGGGTGACACTGAAGCTTTCTTT. Protein sequence: CASSPQGDTEAFF.

The J gene is TRBJ2-5, the V gene TRBV12-3 or TRBV12-4; 9 nucleotides match TRBD2. There are 13 residues in the CDR3. The junction had 2 bases not matched to a gene; V was cut back by 6 bases and J by 3 bases. The DNA for the CDR3 is TGTGCCAGCAGGGCTAGCGGGAAAGAGACCCAGTACTTC. Translation gives CASRASGKETQYF.

In this sample, this clone turned up once. The chain is built from TRBV28 and TRBJ1-1; 9 bases map to TRBD1. This CDR3 has 14 residues. CDR1 is MDHEN, CDR2 SYDVKM, per germline. The ends lost 3 bases at V and 6 bases at J; junction bases unmatched: 5. This CDR3 is CASSFGDRASEAFF. The CDR3 nucleotides read TGTGCCAGCAGTTTCGGGGACAGGGCGTCTGAAGCTTTCTTT.

This chain uses TRBV28 with TRBJ2-1, with no clear D. Trimming removed 1 base from V and 8 bases from J, with 15 bases in between. Germline-derived CDR1 and CDR2 are MDHEN and SYDVKM. The CDR3 sequence is 15 residues long. The CDR3 coding sequence is TGTGCCAGCAGTTTATACCTCTCCCCAGTGCATGAGCAGTTCTTC. Translated: CASSLYLSPVHEQFF.

This chain links TRBV27 with TRBJ2-1; 7 positions agree with TRBD2. Germline CDR1 reads MNHEY; CDR2 reads SMNVEV (reference sequence). The CDR3 is 16 amino acids. Trimming cost V 4 bases and J 6 bases; bases outside gene matches: 12. CDR3 in DNA: TGTGCCAGCAGTTCGACTAGCAGATTGGTAGTCAATGAGCAGTTCTTC. Protein: CASSSTSRLVVNEQFF.

The rearrangement joins TRBV7-8 to TRBJ2-7; weak D call: TRBD2 (5 bases). With 4 bases removed from V and 1 base from J, the gap between germline ends came to 17 bases. The CDR3 contains 16 residues. Germline values: CDR1 SGHVS, CDR2 FQNEAQ. The CDR3 DNA is TGTGCCAGCAGCTCAAGGACCCGGTCGGGGTCCTACGAGCAGTACTTC. It encodes CASSSRTRSGSYEQYF.

The V gene is TRBV29-1, the J gene TRBJ1-1, with 7 bases identical to TRBD1. The CDR3 sequence is 13 residues long. V lost 6 bases and J lost 0; bases outside the gene matches: 4. CDR1 SQVTM and CDR2 ANQGSEA come from the germline V gene. The CDR3 protein is CSVKGQMNTEAFF. The DNA of the CDR3 is TGCAGCGTCAAGGGACAGATGAACACTGAAGCTTTCTTT.

This rearrangement joins TRBV3-1 (or the pseudogene TRBV3-2) to TRBJ1-2, with 12 bases that match TRBD1. V gave up 2 bases and J gave up 7 bases; unmatched junction bases: 11. The CDR3 runs to 17 residues. The germline CDR1 and CDR2 sequences are LGHDT and YNNKEL (reference sequence). CDR3 region: CASSQRSGTGGFGGYTF. CDR3 nucleotide sequence: TGTGCCAGCAGCCAAAGGTCCGGGACAGGGGGCTTCGGTGGCTACACCTTC.

The rearrangement links TRBV16 to TRBJ2-1, with D unresolved. CDR3 length: 13 residues. Germline V CDR1 and CDR2: KGHSY, FQNENV. V was shortened by 0 bases and J by 10 bases, with 10 bases between the two germline ends. DNA of the CDR3: TGTGCCAGCAGCCAATCTACGCTCGGGGAGCAGTTCTTC. Translated: CASSQSTLGEQFF.

This clone appeared once. This sequence joins TRBV28 and TRBJ2-2; D is possibly TRBD1 (6 bases). There are 14 residues in the CDR3. Germline V gene data show CDR1 as MDHEN and CDR2 as SYDVKM. Trimming removed 5 bases at V and 3 bases at J, with 10 bases between. This CDR3 reads CASSMDRYTGELFF. The CDR3 bases are TGTGCCAGCAGTATGGACAGATACACCGGGGAGCTGTTTTTT.

This clone was picked up one time. The V and J genes are TRBV18 and TRBJ2-7; D call uncertain. In germline, CDR1 is KGHSH, CDR2 LQKENI. V shed 2 bases and J shed 5 bases, with 7 bases lying between them. The CDR3 loop spans 12 amino acids. The chain's CDR3 is CASSPYNDEQYF. In nucleotides, the CDR3 is TGTGCCAGCTCACCATACAATGACGAGCAGTACTTC.

This chain connects TRBV5-1 to TRBJ2-3, with 7 bases matching TRBD2. This CDR3 has 17 residues. From germline, CDR1 is SGHRS and CDR2 YFSETQ. V lost 1 base to trimming and J lost 4 bases; unmatched junction nucleotides: 12. The chain's CDR3 is CASSLRRGNVDSDTQYF. In DNA form, the CDR3 reads TGCGCCAGCAGCTTGAGGCGGGGGAATGTAGATTCAGATACGCAGTATTTT.